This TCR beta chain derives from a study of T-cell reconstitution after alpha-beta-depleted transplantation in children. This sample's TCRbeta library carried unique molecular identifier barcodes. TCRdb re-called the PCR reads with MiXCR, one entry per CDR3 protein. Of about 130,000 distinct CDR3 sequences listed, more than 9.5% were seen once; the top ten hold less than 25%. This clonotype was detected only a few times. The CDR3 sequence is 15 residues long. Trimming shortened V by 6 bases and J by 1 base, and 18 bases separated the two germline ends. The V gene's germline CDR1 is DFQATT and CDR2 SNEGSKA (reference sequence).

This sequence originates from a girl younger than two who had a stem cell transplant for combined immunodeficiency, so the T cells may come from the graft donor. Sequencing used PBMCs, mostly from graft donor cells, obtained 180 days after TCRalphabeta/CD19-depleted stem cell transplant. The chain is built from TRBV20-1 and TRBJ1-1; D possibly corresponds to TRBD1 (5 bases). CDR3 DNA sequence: TGCAGTGCGCCGATCTGGGGCCCGGGGAACACTGAAGCTTTCTTT. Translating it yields CSAPIWGPGNTEAFF.